These T cell receptor beta chains were read from a single sample in a study of blood T cell repertoires in COVID-19. Assay used: immunoSEQ multiplex PCR; TCRdb lists only in-frame clones, some missing. The sample contains about 250,000 clones, about 90% of which appear only once. The sequenced material came from PBMCs or T cells enriched from blood (not recorded which). The receptors come from a woman under 40 with acute COVID-19. CDR3s include the opening cysteine and the closing phenylalanine or tryptophan. The order of the fields is clone size, V gene, J gene, D gene, CDR3 DNA, CDR3 protein. D genes are given only for firm matches. Some rows mark clone size as missing; the rest say once, few, many or name a class of expanded clone.

abundance: once; v_gene: TRBV12-3/TRBV12-4; j_gene: TRBJ1-2; d_gene: TRBD1; CDR3nt: TGTGCCAGCAGACCTGACAGGGGGGGCGGCTACACCTTC; CDR3aa: CASRPDRGGGYTF
abundance: NA; v_gene: TRBV2; j_gene: TRBJ1-2; d_gene: NA; CDR3nt: TGTGCCATCCTGAACGTCAGGGACTCCTATGGCTACACCTTC; CDR3aa: CAILNVRDSYGYTF
abundance: once; v_gene: TRBV23-1; j_gene: TRBJ1-1; d_gene: NA; CDR3nt: TGCGCCAGCAGTCAATCCCAGGGTCCCACCTTGAACACTGAAGCTTTCTTT; CDR3aa: CASSQSQGPTLNTEAFF
abundance: NA; v_gene: TRBV6-5; j_gene: TRBJ2-7; d_gene: NA; CDR3nt: TGTGCCAGCAGTTCGAAGCACTCCTACGAGCAGTACTTC; CDR3aa: CASSSKHSYEQYF
abundance: NA; v_gene: TRBV27; j_gene: TRBJ2-1; d_gene: TRBD1; CDR3nt: TGTGCCATCGGACAGGGGTTCAATGAGCAGTTCTTC; CDR3aa: CAIGQGFNEQFF
abundance: NA; v_gene: TRBV9; j_gene: TRBJ1-1; d_gene: TRBD1; CDR3nt: TGTGCCAGCAGCCCCCATCTTGACAGGGCACGAAGGAACACTGAAGCTTTCTTT; CDR3aa: CASSPHLDRARRNTEAFF
abundance: NA; v_gene: TRBV19; j_gene: TRBJ1-5; d_gene: NA; CDR3nt: TGTGCCAGTAGCCTTGAGGCAGGGTTCGTCAGGGGTCAGCCCCAGCATTTT; CDR3aa: CASSLEAGFVRGQPQHF
abundance: NA; v_gene: TRBV2; j_gene: TRBJ1-4; d_gene: NA; CDR3nt: TGTGCCAGCAGTGAACACCTAAATGAAAAACTGTTTTTT; CDR3aa: CASSEHLNEKLFF
abundance: NA; v_gene: TRBV4-1; j_gene: TRBJ2-1; d_gene: TRBD1; CDR3nt: TGCGCCAGCAGCCAAAGGGACAGGAGGAGCCCTGAGCAGTTCTTC; CDR3aa: CASSQRDRRSPEQFF
abundance: NA; v_gene: TRBV28; j_gene: TRBJ1-5; d_gene: TRBD1; CDR3nt: TGTGCCAGCAGTTTATTTAGAGACAGGGCGAATCAGCCCCAGCATTTT; CDR3aa: CASSLFRDRANQPQHF
abundance: NA; v_gene: TRBV5-1; j_gene: TRBJ2-3; d_gene: TRBD2; CDR3nt: TGCGCCAGCGGAGCGGGAAGCACAGATACGCAGTATTTT; CDR3aa: CASGAGSTDTQYF
abundance: NA; v_gene: TRBV19; j_gene: TRBJ2-7; d_gene: TRBD2; CDR3nt: TGTGCCAGTAGTTTGGGGGAGGGTCCCTACGAGCAGTACTTC; CDR3aa: CASSLGEGPYEQYF
abundance: once; v_gene: TRBV2; j_gene: TRBJ1-2; d_gene: NA; CDR3nt: TGTGCCAGCAGTGAATGGTCGACTGACTATGGCTACACCTTC; CDR3aa: CASSEWSTDYGYTF
abundance: NA; v_gene: TRBV11-3; j_gene: TRBJ2-2; d_gene: NA; CDR3nt: TGTGCCAGCAGCTTCTCCGGAGTTGCCCCGAACACCGGGGAGCTGTTTTTT; CDR3aa: CASSFSGVAPNTGELFF
abundance: NA; v_gene: TRBV5-1; j_gene: TRBJ2-1; d_gene: TRBD2; CDR3nt: TGCGCCAGCACCCAAGCGGGACTCCAGAAGAATGAGCAGTTCTTC; CDR3aa: CASTQAGLQKNEQFF
abundance: NA; v_gene: TRBV6-1; j_gene: TRBJ1-2; d_gene: NA; CDR3nt: TGTGCCAGCAGTGAATGGAGTAACTATGGCTACACCTTC; CDR3aa: CASSEWSNYGYTF
abundance: NA; v_gene: TRBV5-1; j_gene: TRBJ1-2; d_gene: NA; CDR3nt: TGCGCCAGCACCGCGACAGCGTCGTTCCATGACTACACCTTC; CDR3aa: CASTATASFHDYTF
abundance: NA; v_gene: TRBV3-1/TRBV3-2; j_gene: TRBJ2-7; d_gene: TRBD2; CDR3nt: TGTGCCAGCAGCCCGACGGGAGGGCCCTCCTACGAGCAGTACTTC; CDR3aa: CASSPTGGPSYEQYF
abundance: NA; v_gene: TRBV11-2; j_gene: TRBJ1-3; d_gene: NA; CDR3nt: TGTGCCAGCAGCTTAGGGGCAGCCTCTGGAAACACCATATATTTT; CDR3aa: CASSLGAASGNTIYF
abundance: NA; v_gene: TRBV10-3; j_gene: TRBJ2-7; d_gene: TRBD1; CDR3nt: TGTGCCATCAGTGGGGACAGGGCGTACGGGTACGAGCAGTACTTC; CDR3aa: CAISGDRAYGYEQYF
abundance: NA; v_gene: TRBV19; j_gene: TRBJ2-7; d_gene: TRBD1; CDR3nt: TGTGCCAGTAGTATAGTCTTTTCGGATTGGACAGGGATCAACGAGCAGTACTTC; CDR3aa: CASSIVFSDWTGINEQYF
abundance: NA; v_gene: TRBV28; j_gene: TRBJ1-4; d_gene: TRBD1; CDR3nt: TGTGCCAGCAGTTTAGGGGACAGGCGGGAAAAACTGTTTTTT; CDR3aa: CASSLGDRREKLFF
abundance: NA; v_gene: TRBV6-1; j_gene: TRBJ1-5; d_gene: NA; CDR3nt: TGTGCCAGCAGTGGATCCCTGGGGGGGCACAATCAGCCCCAGCATTTT; CDR3aa: CASSGSLGGHNQPQHF
abundance: NA; v_gene: TRBV10-1; j_gene: TRBJ2-1; d_gene: TRBD2; CDR3nt: TGCGCCAGCAGCCAAACTAGCGGGGGGGCGAAAGAGCAGTTCTTC; CDR3aa: CASSQTSGGAKEQFF
abundance: NA; v_gene: TRBV5-4; j_gene: TRBJ1-1; d_gene: NA; CDR3nt: TGTGCCAGCAGCCTAAAGAGCACTGAAGCTTTCTTT; CDR3aa: CASSLKSTEAFF
abundance: NA; v_gene: TRBV3-1/TRBV3-2; j_gene: TRBJ2-4; d_gene: NA; CDR3nt: TGTGCCAGCAGCCAAGGTCTGGGGCTAGCCAAAAACATTCAGTACTTC; CDR3aa: CASSQGLGLAKNIQYF
abundance: NA; v_gene: TRBV5-6; j_gene: TRBJ2-5; d_gene: NA; CDR3nt: TGTGCCAGCAGCAGAGACTGGCCCCCGGAGACCCAGTACTTC; CDR3aa: CASSRDWPPETQYF
abundance: NA; v_gene: TRBV9; j_gene: TRBJ1-1; d_gene: TRBD1; CDR3nt: TGTGCCAGCAGCGGACAGGGGTCTGAAGCTTTCTTT; CDR3aa: CASSGQGSEAFF
abundance: once; v_gene: TRBV5-1; j_gene: TRBJ2-5; d_gene: NA; CDR3nt: TGCGCCAGCAGCCGGGACCCAGGGGGGCAAGAGACCCAGTACTTC; CDR3aa: CASSRDPGGQETQYF
abundance: once; v_gene: TRBV2; j_gene: TRBJ1-5; d_gene: NA; CDR3nt: TGTGCCAGCAGTGCGAGGGGCGCAGGGACTATCAATCAGCCCCAGCATTTT; CDR3aa: CASSARGAGTINQPQHF
abundance: once; v_gene: TRBV15; j_gene: TRBJ1-2; d_gene: NA; CDR3nt: TGTGCCACCAGCAGAGATTTTGCGGGCGTTGATGGGGGCTACACCTTC; CDR3aa: CATSRDFAGVDGGYTF
abundance: NA; v_gene: TRBV5-4; j_gene: TRBJ2-7; d_gene: TRBD1; CDR3nt: TGTGCCAGCAGCCTACCGGGACAGGGATTTAACGAGCAGTACTTC; CDR3aa: CASSLPGQGFNEQYF
abundance: NA; v_gene: TRBV2; j_gene: TRBJ1-1; d_gene: NA; CDR3nt: TGTGCCAGCAGGCTCCGACAGTCTAACACTGAAGCTTTCTTT; CDR3aa: CASRLRQSNTEAFF
abundance: NA; v_gene: TRBV5-5; j_gene: TRBJ1-4; d_gene: TRBD1; CDR3nt: TGTGCCAGCAGCAGGTTCCAGGGGGATAATGAAAAACTGTTTTTT; CDR3aa: CASSRFQGDNEKLFF
abundance: NA; v_gene: TRBV6-5; j_gene: TRBJ1-5; d_gene: NA; CDR3nt: TGTGCCAGCATACAGTCCCTAACCTCCAATCAGCCCCAGCATTTT; CDR3aa: CASIQSLTSNQPQHF
abundance: NA; v_gene: TRBV28; j_gene: TRBJ1-5; d_gene: TRBD1; CDR3nt: TGTGCCAGCATCTCGGACAGGGCGGACCAGCCCCAGCATTTT; CDR3aa: CASISDRADQPQHF
abundance: NA; v_gene: TRBV28; j_gene: TRBJ1-2; d_gene: TRBD1; CDR3nt: TGTGCCAGCAGTCCACGGACAGGGGGGACTTGGTACTATGGCTACACCTTC; CDR3aa: CASSPRTGGTWYYGYTF
abundance: NA; v_gene: TRBV6-6; j_gene: TRBJ2-2; d_gene: TRBD1; CDR3nt: TGTGCCAGCAGAGGACAGGGTGGCGGGGAGCTGTTTTTT; CDR3aa: CASRGQGGGELFF
abundance: few; v_gene: TRBV7-6; j_gene: TRBJ2-7; d_gene: TRBD1; CDR3nt: TGTGCCAGCAGCTTAGGACAGGGTCAAGACTACGAGCAGTACTTC; CDR3aa: CASSLGQGQDYEQYF
abundance: NA; v_gene: TRBV7-2; j_gene: TRBJ2-1; d_gene: NA; CDR3nt: TGTGCCAGCACCGCTAGCGTATACAATGAGCAGTTCTTC; CDR3aa: CASTASVYNEQFF
abundance: NA; v_gene: TRBV12-3/TRBV12-4; j_gene: TRBJ2-7; d_gene: TRBD2; CDR3nt: TGTGCCAGCAGACTAGCGGGCTACGAGCAGTACTTC; CDR3aa: CASRLAGYEQYF
abundance: NA; v_gene: TRBV27; j_gene: TRBJ2-7; d_gene: TRBD2; CDR3nt: TGTGCCAGCAGTTTATCTGCTAGCGGGAGTAGGTACGAGCAGTACTTC; CDR3aa: CASSLSASGSRYEQYF
abundance: once; v_gene: TRBV6-6; j_gene: TRBJ1-1; d_gene: TRBD1; CDR3nt: TGTGCCAGCAGTTACTCGCAGGGGGACACTGAAGCTTTCTTT; CDR3aa: CASSYSQGDTEAFF
abundance: NA; v_gene: TRBV7-9; j_gene: TRBJ2-7; d_gene: TRBD1; CDR3nt: TGTGCCAGCAGCGAGGGGACAGGGGTTTCCTACGAGCAGTACTTC; CDR3aa: CASSEGTGVSYEQYF
abundance: NA; v_gene: TRBV12-3/TRBV12-4; j_gene: TRBJ1-4; d_gene: NA; CDR3nt: TGTGCCAGCAGCCCGCCCGGGTACGAAAAACTGTTTTTT; CDR3aa: CASSPPGYEKLFF